These T cell receptor beta chains were read from a single sample in a study of T cells after posttransplantation cyclophosphamide. Produced via immunoSEQ multiplex PCR; TCRdb's table is partial and in-frame only. The sample is made up of about 41,000 clones, none counted only once. The sample was PBMCs. These receptors originate from a man in his thirties or forties in good health and a related stem cell transplant donor. Both conserved end residues are part of each CDR3. The D gene is left open where the match is weak. Clone size is stated in some rows and not others, as once, few, many or a class when expanded.

TRBJ1-2,many,TRBD1,TRBV5-8,TGTGCCAGCAGCCGGTCTAAACAGGGGGCAAGAAATGGCTACACCTTC,CASSRSKQGARNGYTF
TRBJ2-1,few,.,TRBV9,TGTGCCAGCACCCCCCGAGGGTCCTACAATGAGCAGTTCTTC,CASTPRGSYNEQFF
TRBJ2-2,many,.,TRBV7-9,TGTGCCAGCAGCTTAGGAAGGACCGGGGAGCTGTTTTTT,CASSLGRTGELFF
TRBJ2-1,many,TRBD2,TRBV19,TGTGCCAGTAGGGAGGCGGGGGTGCCGGTCGATGAGCAGTTCTTC,CASREAGVPVDEQFF
TRBJ1-2,many,.,TRBV7-2,TGTGCCAGCAGCCTGCGGGAAGGCTACACCTTC,CASSLREGYTF
TRBJ1-1,many,.,TRBV5-1,TGCGCCAGCAGCTCAGGTGGAGGCGATGGTACTGAAGCTTTCTTT,CASSSGGGDGTEAFF
TRBJ2-2,many,TRBD2,TRBV19,TGTGCCAGTAGTATTACCCCCGGGACTAGCGGGGGGGCATGGAACGGGGAGCTGTTTTTT,CASSITPGTSGGAWNGELFF
TRBJ2-7,.,.,TRBV27,TGTGCCAGCAGTTTATTAGCCAGGGCGATGGGCGAGCAGTACTTC,CASSLLARAMGEQYF
TRBJ2-7,.,.,TRBV9,TGTGCCAGCAGCGTAGATGGCGGGTACGAGCAGTACTTC,CASSVDGGYEQYF
TRBJ1-2,few,.,TRBV5-1,TGCGCCAGCAGCTGGTCCGGGGGCTACACCTTC,CASSWSGGYTF
TRBJ1-3,many,.,TRBV6-1,TGTGCCAGCGGCGCACAGGGCGGAGGAAACACCATATATTTT,CASGAQGGGNTIYF
TRBJ1-1,many,TRBD1,TRBV7-8,TGTGCCAGCAGCTTATCGACAGGGGGGCCTGAAGCTTTCTTT,CASSLSTGGPEAFF
TRBJ1-4,many,.,TRBV27,TGTGCCAGCAGGGGGAGGGGAGATGAAAAACTGTTTTTT,CASRGRGDEKLFF
TRBJ2-2,many,.,TRBV10-3,TGTGCCATCAGTGGGCAGGCACGAGGCACCGGGGAGCTGTTTTTT,CAISGQARGTGELFF
TRBJ2-1,many,.,TRBV27,TGTGCCAGCAGGAAAGGACAGAGCTCCTACAATGAGCAGTTCTTC,CASRKGQSSYNEQFF
TRBJ2-7,many,TRBD1,TRBV6-2/TRBV6-3,TGTGCCAGCAGTTACCATACCGGGACAGGGCATTCCTCCTACGAGCAGTACTTC,CASSYHTGTGHSSYEQYF
TRBJ2-2,.,TRBD1,TRBV7-3,TGTGCCAGCAGCCCCCGACAGGGGTCGGGCGGGGAGCTGTTTTTT,CASSPRQGSGGELFF
TRBJ2-3,.,TRBD1,TRBV6-4,TGTGCCAGCAGTGGGACAGGGGGCGCAGATACGCAGTATTTT,CASSGTGGADTQYF
TRBJ2-3,.,.,TRBV5-1,TGCGCCAGCAGTTCCGGGACAAGGCTAACAGATACGCAGTATTTT,CASSSGTRLTDTQYF
TRBJ2-2,many,.,TRBV7-3,TGTGCCAGCCACGGGGAGCTGTTTTTT,CASHGELFF
TRBJ2-1,many,TRBD2,TRBV7-2,TGTGCCAGCAGCTTACGACTAGCGGGGGGGCTGATTGAGCAGTTCTTC,CASSLRLAGGLIEQFF
TRBJ2-3,.,.,TRBV11-3,TGTGCCAGCAGCCCTCCAGCGGGTGGGTTTACAGATACGCAGTATTTT,CASSPPAGGFTDTQYF
TRBJ2-1,many,TRBD1,TRBV5-4,TGTGCCAGCAGTCGACAGGGGGGACCCTACAATGAGCAGTTCTTC,CASSRQGGPYNEQFF
TRBJ2-3,many,.,TRBV25-1,TGTGCCAGCAGTGCTCTGGAGACACAGCCCTTCACAGATACGCAGTATTTT,CASSALETQPFTDTQYF
TRBJ2-7,many,TRBD1,TRBV5-1,TGCGCCAGCATAAGAGGAACCGGGACAGGGTCCTCCTACGAGCAGTACTTC,CASIRGTGTGSSYEQYF
TRBJ1-2,many,.,TRBV5-1,TGCGCCAGCAGCCCCCGACAGCTAGCTAACTATGGCTACACCTTC,CASSPRQLANYGYTF
TRBJ2-7,many,.,TRBV18,TGTGCCAGCTCACGACAAGGCGAGCAGTACTTC,CASSRQGEQYF
TRBJ2-6,many,TRBD1,TRBV10-3,TGTGCCATGGGGACAGGGGTATCTGGGGCCAACGTCCTGACTTTC,CAMGTGVSGANVLTF
TRBJ1-2,many,.,TRBV18,TGTGCCAGCTCACCTCCCGCGGGGATGGGTGGCTACACCTTC,CASSPPAGMGGYTF
TRBJ2-1,many,.,TRBV6-4,TGTGCCAGCACCACCAAGGGGGTGTCTAGAAATGAGCAGTTCTTC,CASTTKGVSRNEQFF
TRBJ2-3,.,TRBD2,TRBV7-6,TGTGCCAGCAGCTCGGGGACTAGTGGTGATACGCAGTATTTT,CASSSGTSGDTQYF
TRBJ2-2,many,TRBD2,TRBV6-4,TGTGCCAGCAGTCCTTCTACGGGGGGGTTCACCGGGGAGCTGTTTTTT,CASSPSTGGFTGELFF
TRBJ2-3,many,TRBD2,TRBV6-5,TGTGCCAGCAGTCTAGCGGGGTTTAGCACAGATACGCAGTATTTT,CASSLAGFSTDTQYF
TRBJ2-5,few,TRBD2,TRBV5-6,TGTGCCAGCAGCCCGGAGGGTAGCGGGGGGGCCGAGAAGACCCAGTACTTC,CASSPEGSGGAEKTQYF
TRBJ2-7,many,.,TRBV7-2,TGTGCCAGCAGCTTAAGTACAGGGAGAACCTACGAGCAGTACTTC,CASSLSTGRTYEQYF
TRBJ1-2,many,TRBD1,TRBV5-1,TGCGCCAGCAGCTTGGGGGGACAGGGGAATTATGGCTACACCTTC,CASSLGGQGNYGYTF
TRBJ2-3,many,.,TRBV5-1,TGCGCCAGCAGCTTGCAGGGTGGAAATACAGATACGCAGTATTTT,CASSLQGGNTDTQYF
TRBJ2-7,many,TRBD2,TRBV6-2/TRBV6-3,TGTGCCAGCAGTTACCCCCTCCTAGCGGGGGGCTCCTACGAGCAGTACTTC,CASSYPLLAGGSYEQYF
TRBJ1-5,few,TRBD1,TRBV12-3/TRBV12-4,TGTGCCAGCAGTTTAGCCGGGACAGGGAACAATCAGCCCCAGCATTTT,CASSLAGTGNNQPQHF
TRBJ1-5,many,TRBD1,TRBV28,TGTGCCAGCAGTCGGGGAACCGGGACAGTTTATCAGCCCCAGCATTTT,CASSRGTGTVYQPQHF